What follows describes a single TCR beta chain. The antigen remains unidentified. Some clones are missing from TCRdb's copy, which holds only in-frame ones; the method was immunoSEQ multiplex PCR. Of roughly 49,000 clones in the sample, approximately 86% were seen once. The data derive from a study of T cell responses to AZD1222 COVID-19 vaccine. Study observations and caveats: Increases in Spike-specific TCR breadth and depth were seen after two AZD1222 doses.

The ends were cut back, 5 bases at V and 0 bases at J, with 10 bases in the middle. This CDR3 comprises 14 residues. Germline V CDR1 and CDR2: MDHEN, SYDVKM. The receptor was isolated from an adult who received the AZD1222 COVID-19 vaccine. The sequenced sample was peripheral blood, obtained 28 days after the second AZD1222 dose. The chain employs TRBV28 and TRBJ1-1; tentative D call: TRBD1 (5 bases). In DNA, the CDR3 is TGTGCCAGCAGTCGGGTGGGGGTGAACACTGAAGCTTTCTTT. Its protein is CASSRVGVNTEAFF. The full variable domain, its missing parts supplied by reference TRBV28 and TRBJ1-1, is DVKVTQSSRYLVKRTGEKVFLECVQDMDHENMFWYRQDPGLGLRLIYFSYDVKMKEKGDIPEGYSVSREKKERFSLILESASTNQTSMYLCASSRVGVNTEAFFGQGTRLTVV.